The clone carrying this TCR beta chain was found once. The antigen remains unidentified. Trimming shortened V by 9 bases and J by 1 base, and 18 bases separated the two germline ends. The CDR3 is 15 amino acids. Germline V gene lookup returns CDR1 MNHNS and CDR2 SASEGT. The data were taken from a study of cytomegalovirus exposure and HLA in healthy donors. Looking at the study overall: An earlier analysis identified fewer than 130 million unique TCR beta sequences in about 179 million T cells.

The primer mix had 60 Vbeta and 13 Jbeta primers. Generated by immunoSEQ multiplex PCR, the TCRdb table keeps only in-frame clones and is missing some. The table shows 210,000 or so clones, with just under 80% occurring only once. Study results and limitations: Cytomegalovirus association was listed for approximately 160 TCR beta chains. A later analysis showed TCR association rates differing by HLA locus, peaking at DRB1 and lowest at HLA-C. Later analysis identified about 18,000 TCR beta sequences associated with HLA alleles, using a false discovery rate threshold of 0.05.

The source of this sequence is a boy younger than 18 in good health and CMV-seronegative. The rearrangement joins TRBV6-1 to TRBJ1-1, with D perhaps matching TRBD1 (5 bases). Source material: PBMCs. CDR3 nucleotides: TGTGCCAGTACCTTATCTCGGGGGGAGAACACTGAAGCTTTCTTT. Amino acid sequence: CASTLSRGENTEAFF.